The count of the clone carrying this T cell receptor (beta chain) is one. Its specificity is not known. The CDR3 is 13 amino acids. V lost 4 bases and J 3 bases, leaving 10 bases between the germline ends. Germline V lookup: CDR1 GTSNPN, CDR2 SVGIG (reference sequence). These data are taken from a study of cytomegalovirus exposure and HLA in healthy donors. This table comes from immunoSEQ multiplex PCR, and its TCRdb copy is limited to in-frame clones, with some not included. The data contain tens of thousands of clones, around 94% of them singletons. Whole-study findings and limits: Within the 120 or so validation repertoires, first-cohort TCR clusters tended to co-occur, according to a later analysis. Cytomegalovirus association was assigned to about 180 TCR beta chains.

V usage is TRBV30 and J usage is TRBJ1-5, with D hard to call. The TCR sequence derives from a woman younger than 30 in good health and CMV-seronegative. The sample comprised PBMCs. The CDR3 region is CAWNRQVNQPQHF. The CDR3 DNA is TGTGCCTGGAATAGGCAGGTCAATCAGCCCCAGCATTTT. Based on the CDR3 plus reference TRBV30 and TRBJ1-5, the full variable domain is SQTIHQWPATLVQPVGSPLSLECTVEGTSNPNLYWYRQAAGRGLQLLFYSVGIGQISSEVPQNLSASRPQDRQFILSSKKLLLSDSGFYLCAWNRQVNQPQHFGDGTRLSIL.